This T cell receptor beta chain was sequenced during a study of tumor-infiltrating lymphocytes in primary liver carcinoma listed by TCRdb under 2017. In terms of the full investigation: Between late 2015 and March 2016, roughly 5 patients in China with histopathologically diagnosed primary liver carcinoma had their tumors surgically resected. Hepatocellular carcinoma (four) or combined HCC and intrahepatic cholangiocarcinoma (one) was present in the five patients, who were three men and two women aged 30 to 69 years. Tumors of the five patients were stage T1-T3 N0M0 with maximum diameters of about 4 to 10 cm. Roughly 3.65 to 7.13 million productive TCRbeta reads were obtained per sample, and no significant difference in read depth was found between tissue types. The study combined TCRbeta repertoire sequencing, expression microarrays and whole-exome sequencing across five regions of each liver tumor, with adjacent normal tissue and blood. TCRbeta repertoire sequencing covered roughly 35 specimens from 5 patients: roughly 25 tumor regions, 5 adjacent noncancerous liver tissues and 5 peripheral blood samples. Reproducibility between technical replicate repertoires was high, with correlation coefficients above 0.95 and mean shared-clone rates roughly 0.87. Results the study describes overall, beyond this receptor: Consistent with antigen-driven expansion, pairs of tumor regions showed higher repertoire overlap (mean roughly 35%) than either tumor-adjacent pairs (approximately 17%) or tumor-blood pairs (around 14%). The top 250 clones accounted for a significantly greater share of the repertoire in tumors than in blood (p = 0.039). Only a few patients were included in the study, and the authors note that the findings should be validated in a larger study. Since the samples were bulk and unsorted, there was no way to compare CD4+ and CD8+ T cell repertoires. Because only the TCR beta chain was sequenced and unpaired alpha chains were not captured, true repertoire diversity is likely underestimated.

Blood RNA was extracted from unsorted whole blood using TRIzol reagent, and germline DNA was obtained with the DNeasy Blood & Tissue kit. Patients had chronic HBV infection and were treatment-naive at sampling. Before surgery, four milliliters of peripheral blood were drawn into K2EDTA tubes. Both ends counted, the CDR3 spans 15 residues. Only the CDR3 DNA stays, 45 bases, in frame from base 1. The germline V gene provides CDR1 SGHAT and CDR2 FQNNGV. Starting from around 520 ng total RNA, TCRbeta-specific cDNA was produced by reverse transcription with a constant-region primer and ProtoScript II reverse transcriptase. The TCRbeta libraries were prepared through three rounds of nested multiplex PCR following a slightly modified ARM-PCR procedure. Multiplex TRBV1-TRBV30 forward primers and a Cbeta reverse primer were used in the first two PCR rounds, each of which was run for around 10 cycles. Sample barcodes and Illumina adapters were attached in a final 25-cycle PCR using Deep VentR polymerase. Before sequencing, amplicons of 200-500 bp were gel-purified using a QIAquick gel extraction kit. An Illumina HiSeq 2500 was used to sequence the TCRbeta amplicons with 250-bp paired-end reads. From the authors' description of their analysis: Trimmomatic v0.33 was used to quality-trim the reads, and FLASH v1.2.11 was used to merge paired reads so that full CDR3 sequences could be recovered. V, D and J germline segments were assigned to the rearranged TCRbeta sequences using MiGEC v1.2.1b. Clonotype statistics and Shannon-Wiener diversity indices were computed with VDJtools v1.0.0. Except for diversity analysis, only the 250 most abundant clonotypes of each sample were used in subsequent analyses to reduce sampling bias. Starting from the raw public reads, TCRdb applied fastp trimming at Q25, assembled clones with MiXCR and retained in-frame beta chains. CDR3 protein sequences are deduplicated, and each keeps its most common genes and DNA. These V and J calls derive from TCRdb rather than the authors' analysis. Here the sample has 300,000 to 350,000 distinct CDR3 sequences; 65% occur a single time. Approximately 5.9% of the sample is taken by the ten largest.

This clonotype was recorded only once. Its target antigen remains unknown. This likely comes from a read error, as the CDR3 has no conserved phenylalanine or tryptophan at its end. The chain joins TRBV11-2 to TRBJ2-2, and 11 junctional nucleotides match TRBD2. The sequence derives from a man aged 35-49 years with primary liver carcinoma and hepatitis B virus infection. The sequencing input was peripheral blood. The CDR3 protein: CAGSTGLAATGELFY. The DNA reads TGTGCCGGCAGCACGGGACTAGCGGCCACCGGGGAGCTGTTTTAT.